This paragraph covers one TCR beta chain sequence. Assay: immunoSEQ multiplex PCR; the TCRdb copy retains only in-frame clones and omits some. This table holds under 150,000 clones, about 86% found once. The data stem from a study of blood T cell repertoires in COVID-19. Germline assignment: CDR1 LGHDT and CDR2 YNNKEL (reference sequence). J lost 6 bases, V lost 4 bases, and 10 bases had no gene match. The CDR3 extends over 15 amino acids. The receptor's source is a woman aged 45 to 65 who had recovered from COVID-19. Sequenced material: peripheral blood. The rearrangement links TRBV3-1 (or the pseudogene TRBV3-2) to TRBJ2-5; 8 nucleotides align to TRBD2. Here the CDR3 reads CASSLESGTRKTQYF. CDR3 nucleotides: TGTGCCAGCAGCCTAGAGTCCGGGACTAGGAAGACCCAGTACTTC.